These T cell receptor beta chains were read from a single sample in a study of cytomegalovirus exposure and HLA in healthy donors. Here immunoSEQ multiplex PCR was the method, and the copy in TCRdb shows in-frame clones only, minus some. Among tens of thousands of clones listed, roughly 75% were seen once. The sample comprised PBMCs. The source is a man in his 60s in good health and CMV-seronegative. The conserved cysteine and the conserved F or W are not part of the CDR3 here. Size tells how often a clone was seen (once, few, many) or the class of an expanded clone, and some rows leave it out.

v_call,j_call,clone_size,cdr3_aa
TRBV7-2,TRBJ1-3,-,ASSPGQGNTIY
TRBV30,TRBJ2-1,-,AWSQTGEGSYNEQF
TRBV5-1,TRBJ2-7,-,ASSNDRGASSYEQY
TRBV7-9,TRBJ1-1,-,ASSRPPGGTEAF
TRBV19,TRBJ2-5,-,ASSPSGETQY
TRBV25-1,TRBJ2-5,-,ASSEFQGRETQY
TRBV27,TRBJ2-5,-,ASSLSASGGSVGEQY
TRBV6-5,TRBJ1-3,-,ASSVGGDGNTIY
TRBV4-1,TRBJ1-2,-,ASSRLQTENYGYT
TRBV25-1,TRBJ2-5,-,ASNRDHQETQY
TRBV7-6,TRBJ2-6,few,ASSPGGTGGANVLT
TRBV27,TRBJ2-2,-,ASSLQAGDSWELF
TRBV18,TRBJ1-4,-,ASSPGQGDLF
TRBV19,TRBJ2-7,few,ASSDDMSSYEQY
TRBV10-3,TRBJ2-7,-,AISESTGGSYEQY
TRBV6-5,TRBJ1-1,-,ASSYYQGAGITEAF
TRBV7-9,TRBJ1-6,-,ASSFGGGPLH
TRBV2,TRBJ1-2,once,ASSEVRTGGGYT
TRBV6-1,TRBJ2-5,-,ASKFLRGGQETQY
TRBV9,TRBJ2-5,few,ASSVLGGRETQY
TRBV6-6,TRBJ2-3,-,ASSYEGMRSDTQY
TRBV9,TRBJ2-4,-,ASSESGRNIQY
TRBV10-1,TRBJ1-5,few,ASSENPNQPQH
TRBV6-1,TRBJ1-1,-,ASSPRDSMNTEAF
TRBV6-1,TRBJ2-7,few,ASTLGGYEQY
TRBV4-2,TRBJ2-7,-,ASSQDGTGENYEQY
TRBV7-9,TRBJ2-1,few,ASRGDIEQF
TRBV19,TRBJ1-4,-,ASRGQGAEKLF
TRBV5-6,TRBJ1-2,-,ASSLVRGMDYGYT
TRBV2,TRBJ1-1,-,ASRESTEAF
TRBV4-1,TRBJ1-3,-,ASSQAFERPGGNTIY
TRBV5-1,TRBJ2-3,once,ASSLSEGDTQY
TRBV6-6,TRBJ2-7,-,ASSYPGSYEQY
TRBV27,TRBJ1-6,-,ASSLSGEGSPLH
TRBV7-9,TRBJ1-2,once,SSSPAAVANYGYT
TRBV7-3,TRBJ1-5,-,ASSFNRQVGWNQPQH
TRBV28,TRBJ1-4,few,ASSLTARNEKLF
TRBV28,TRBJ1-2,-,AVQGGDIYGYT
TRBV15,TRBJ1-2,-,ATSRTGGHYGYT
TRBV11-2,TRBJ2-3,-,ASSFRSGVSTDTQY
TRBV2,TRBJ2-3,-,ASSEAPGGADTQY
TRBV19,TRBJ1-2,-,ASGRDRGMNGYT
TRBV19,TRBJ1-2,few,AIAGGATYGYT
TRBV10-3,TRBJ2-7,-,AISESASVYEQY
TRBV2,TRBJ2-5,-,ASSVSAGGRGETQY
TRBV2,TRBJ2-1,-,ASSEFYSYNEQF